Following are 2 T cell receptor beta chains from one sample sequenced in a study of blood T cell repertoires in COVID-19. Measured with immunoSEQ multiplex PCR; TCRdb has only the in-frame clones, and not every one. The sample contains 220,000 or so clones, roughly nine tenths of which appear only once. What was sequenced was peripheral blood. All receptors derive from a woman aged 50 to 65 with COVID-19, enrolled during active disease.

The V call is TRBV5-1, the J call TRBJ2-3; 10 bases line up with TRBD1. Looked up from germline, CDR1 is SGHRS and CDR2 is YFSETQ. V was pared by 3 bases and J by 6 bases, with 7 bases of the junction left unmatched. The CDR3 length is 15 residues. The CDR3 sequence: CASSSDRGRWDTQYF. The CDR3 nucleotides are TGCGCCAGCAGCTCTGACAGGGGGCGTTGGGATACGCAGTATTTT.

The rearrangement links TRBV11-3 to TRBJ2-7; 10 bases align to TRBD1. V lost 6 bases and J lost 6; bases outside the gene matches: 8. Per germline, CDR1 SGHNT and CDR2 YENEEA. This CDR3 has 14 residues. The CDR3 protein is CASRPTGGPGEQYF. Here the CDR3 DNA reads TGTGCCAGCAGGCCGACAGGGGGCCCTGGCGAGCAGTACTTC.